This TCR beta chain was identified in a study of shared clonotypes between healthy human individuals. Overall study context: Donors had three CD4 naive, three CD4 memory, two CD8 naive and one CD8 memory plate apiece. General study findings and limits: Estimated richness was generally greater in naive than memory subsets. Large sequencing depth failed to make sorted-subset sequencing complete, rarefaction showed.

Deep was the level used in running the assay. The table came from immunoSEQ multiplex PCR; TCRdb's copy has only in-frame clones and leaves some out. The table shows 750,000 to 1,000,000 clones, with 80% to 95% occurring only once. Regarding this clone: What it binds is not known.

Per the germline V gene, CDR1 is SGHRS and CDR2 is YFSETQ. J gave up 10 bases and V 7 bases, and 10 bases lay outside the gene matches. The CDR3 has 13 amino acids. The naive CD8 fraction comprised CD45RO-negative cells positively selected for CCR7 and excluded terminally differentiated effector memory CD45RA+ cells. The V call is TRBV5-1, the J call TRBJ2-1; 8 nucleotides agree with TRBD2. Sequences were obtained from naive CD8+ T cells sorted from blood. The clonotype comes from a man younger than 45 in good health. Written as DNA, the CDR3 is TGCGCCAGCCTATCAAACGGGAGGGGAGAGCAGTTCTTC. This sequence encodes CASLSNGRGEQFF.